This TCR beta chain was sequenced for a study of cytomegalovirus exposure and HLA in healthy donors. Findings of the study overall: Confirmation in vitro established that a few CMV-associated chains were specific for CMV antigens. Upon later analysis, HLA-associated TCR beta chains proved more clonally expanded than other, equally common chains.

The PCR made use of 60 Vbeta and 13 Jbeta primers. The table came from immunoSEQ multiplex PCR; TCRdb's copy has only in-frame clones and leaves some out. Seen here are about 140,000 clones, just under 85% observed once, and the top ten hold 1.9%. The CDR3 is 16 amino acids. With 0 bases clipped from V and 3 bases from J, the junction kept 7 bases outside the gene matches. The germline V gene encodes CDR1 SGHDN and CDR2 FVKESK. Comments on this clone: Its specificity is not known.

The chain carries TRBV14 and TRBJ2-7, with TRBD2 identical over 8 bases. This receptor was identified in a woman in her thirties or forties in good health and CMV-seronegative. Material: PBMCs. The CDR3 here is CASSQDLASGYYEQYF. The CDR3, as DNA: TGTGCCAGCAGCCAAGATCTAGCTAGCGGGTACTACGAGCAGTACTTC. Together with reference TRBV14 and TRBJ2-7, the CDR3 gives the full variable domain: EAGVTQFPSHSVIEKGQTVTLRCDPISGHDNLYWYRRVMGKEIKFLLHFVKESKQDESGMPNNRFLAERTGGTYSTLKVQPAELEDSGVYFCASSQDLASGYYEQYFGPGTRLTVT.